The clone carrying this T cell receptor beta chain was seen once. This sample is part of a study of blood T cell repertoires in COVID-19. The trim removed 2 bases at V and 5 bases at J, leaving 2 bases unmatched. Germline CDR1 and CDR2: MNHNS and SASEGT. The CDR3 consists of 13 residues. Seattle's enrolled individuals joined amid active infection and were then monitored longitudinally. Profiled with immunoSEQ multiplex PCR; TCRdb holds only in-frame clones, not every one. The data hold around 130,000 clones, with 88% observed a single time. The sample consisted of peripheral blood. This clonotype was obtained from a human donor with COVID-19, enrolled during active disease. The donor label of this sample is uncertain. The chain couples TRBV6-1 to TRBJ1-2; 7 bases align to TRBD1. The CDR3 nucleotides are TGTGCCAGCAGTGAAAGGGGGCCGTATGGCTACACCTTC. Encoded protein: CASSERGPYGYTF.